The rows below give T cell receptor beta chains drawn from one sample of a study of siplizumab effects on memory and regulatory T cells. Only in-frame clones appear in the TCRdb table, and some are missing; sequencing was by immunoSEQ multiplex PCR. Among 6,000 or so clones listed, approximately 34% were seen once. For these receptors, no antigen is known. The sequencing input was CFSE-low (dividing) CD8+ T cells sorted from an allogeneic mixed lymphocyte reaction. The receptors originated from a human donor in good health; the cells came from an allogeneic mixed lymphocyte reaction. Each CDR3 is given with its conserved first and last residue. The D gene is left open where the match is weak. Size is stated for part of the rows, as once, few or many counts, or as a class when the clone is expanded.

D	J	size	V	DNA	CDR3
NA	TRBJ2-2	NA	TRBV4-2	TGTGCCAGCAGCCAAGATAGGGGGACCAGCACCGGGGAGCTGTTTTTT	CASSQDRGTSTGELFF
TRBD1	TRBJ2-1	medium-sized	TRBV2	TGTGCCAGCAAGATGCTGCCCGGGACAGGGAACAATGAGCAGTTCTTC	CASKMLPGTGNNEQFF
NA	TRBJ2-5	NA	TRBV11-1	TGTGCCAGCAGCCACCTGGACAGTTACCAAGAGACCCAGTACTTC	CASSHLDSYQETQYF
NA	TRBJ2-1	few	TRBV28	TGTGCCAGCACTCAGGCGGAGGTTTACAATGAGCAGTTCTTC	CASTQAEVYNEQFF
TRBD2	TRBJ2-1	few	TRBV28	TGTGCCAGCAGTGTAGCGGGTCCCCCCTACAATGAGCAGTTCTTC	CASSVAGPPYNEQFF
NA	TRBJ2-7	few	TRBV4-1	TGCGCCAGCAGCCTCAGGGACGGCTCCTACGAGCAGTACTTC	CASSLRDGSYEQYF
NA	TRBJ2-7	medium-sized	TRBV6-5	TGTGCCAGCAGTTCCGACACCGCATTCTACGAGCAGTACTTC	CASSSDTAFYEQYF
NA	TRBJ1-2	NA	TRBV6-1	TGTGCCAGCAGTGATTATGAGGTGCAGTACTATGGCTACACCTTC	CASSDYEVQYYGYTF
NA	TRBJ2-6	NA	TRBV5-5	TGTGCCAGCAGCTTCCAGACGGAGCCAAGCTCTGGGGCCAACGTCCTGACTTTC	CASSFQTEPSSGANVLTF
NA	TRBJ2-7	NA	TRBV28	TGTGCCAGCACCTTTGCCGGGACACGATCCTACGAGCAGTACTTC	CASTFAGTRSYEQYF
NA	TRBJ2-5	NA	TRBV7-8	TGTGCCAGCAGCTTAGGTCCCGGGCCAGAGACCCAGTACTTC	CASSLGPGPETQYF
NA	TRBJ1-1	NA	TRBV28	TGTGCCAGCAGGGTGGGCATGAACACTGAAGCTTTCTTT	CASRVGMNTEAFF
NA	TRBJ1-1	medium-sized	TRBV6-5	TGTGCCAGCAGTTACGCGGGGGCCACTGAAGCTTTCTTT	CASSYAGATEAFF
NA	TRBJ2-5	NA	TRBV7-9	TGTGCCAGCAGCCCACCCTTAGGAGGAAGGGAAAATTGGGAGACCCAGTACTTC	CASSPPLGGRENWETQYF
TRBD1	TRBJ2-7	NA	TRBV27	TGTGCCAGCGGTTACGGGGACAGGGCTAACGAGCAGTACTTC	CASGYGDRANEQYF
NA	TRBJ1-1	medium-sized	TRBV27	TGTGCCAGCAGTTTACTTGGGGGCGGCACTGAAGCTTTCTTT	CASSLLGGGTEAFF
NA	TRBJ2-5	medium-sized	TRBV19	TGTGCCAGTAGTACACTTTGGACCGAATGGACTGAGACCCAGTACTTC	CASSTLWTEWTETQYF
NA	TRBJ2-2	NA	TRBV28	TGTGCCAGCCGACCGGCAGGCGGGGAGCTGTTTTTT	CASRPAGGELFF
TRBD1	TRBJ2-1	NA	TRBV7-3	TGTGCCAGCAGCCCGGGGACAGGGAGCAATGAGCAGTTCTTC	CASSPGTGSNEQFF
NA	TRBJ2-5	few	TRBV30	TGTGCCTGGAGTTTGCGGGGTCCCCAAGAGACCCAGTACTTC	CAWSLRGPQETQYF
NA	TRBJ2-1	NA	TRBV11-2	TGTGCCAGCAGCCAAGAAGCCGAGGTAGCGGCCCATGAGCAGTTCTTC	CASSQEAEVAAHEQFF
NA	TRBJ1-4	few	TRBV19	TGTGCCAGTAGTATAGCCGGGGGACCGGTCCATGAAAAACTGTTTTTT	CASSIAGGPVHEKLFF
TRBD2	TRBJ2-7	NA	TRBV6-6	TGTGCCAGCAGTCCAATTCCGGGACTAGCTAAATCCGAGCAGTACTTC	CASSPIPGLAKSEQYF
TRBD2	TRBJ2-7	medium-sized	TRBV11-1	TGTGCCAGCAGCTTGGGACTAGGGTCCTACGAGCAGTACTTC	CASSLGLGSYEQYF
NA	TRBJ1-3	few	TRBV29-1	TGCAGCGCAACAGGAGAAGGAAACACCATATATTTT	CSATGEGNTIYF
NA	TRBJ1-5	NA	TRBV27	TGTGCCAGCAGTCCTACAGTGGGGAGCAATCAGCCCCAGCATTTT	CASSPTVGSNQPQHF
NA	TRBJ1-2	medium-sized	TRBV9	TGTGCCAGCAGCGGCACGGACTATGGCTACACCTTC	CASSGTDYGYTF
NA	TRBJ2-5	NA	TRBV4-1	TGCGCCAGCAGCCCACCATCTTCTGAGACCCAGTACTTC	CASSPPSSETQYF
TRBD1	TRBJ1-2	few	TRBV27	TGTGCCAGCAGTCCCGGGACAGGGGGCTACTATGGCTACACCTTC	CASSPGTGGYYGYTF
TRBD1	TRBJ2-7	NA	TRBV7-8	TGTGCCAGCAGCTTGGCCCCCGGGACAGTCTACGAGCAGTACTTC	CASSLAPGTVYEQYF
NA	TRBJ2-1	NA	TRBV6-5	TGTGCCAGCAGTTACGGGACCTACAATGAGCAGTTCTTC	CASSYGTYNEQFF
NA	TRBJ1-2	NA	TRBV9	TGTGCCAGCAGCGTGGGTGACTATGGCTACACCTTC	CASSVGDYGYTF
NA	TRBJ1-6	medium-sized	TRBV9	TGTGCCAGCAGCGCGGGGAGCTCCTATAATTCACCCCTCCACTTT	CASSAGSSYNSPLHF
NA	TRBJ2-7	medium-sized	TRBV7-9	TGTGCCAGCAGCGAAACCTACGAGCAGTACTTC	CASSETYEQYF
NA	TRBJ1-1	NA	TRBV6-1	TGTGCCAGCAGTTCTGCGGTGAACACTGAAGCTTTCTTT	CASSSAVNTEAFF
TRBD1	TRBJ2-1	medium-sized	TRBV7-9	TGTGCCAGCAGCCCGGGGACAGGGAGCAATGAGCAGTTCTTC	CASSPGTGSNEQFF
NA	TRBJ2-1	NA	TRBV4-1	TGCGCCAGCAGCCACTATTTGGACAGTCCCTACAATGAGCAGTTCTTC	CASSHYLDSPYNEQFF